This T cell receptor (beta chain) emerged from a study of identical twins. Germline V gives CDR1 SQVTM, CDR2 ANQGSEA. This CDR3 is built from 12 residues. V was pared by 7 bases and J by 3 bases, with 5 bases of the junction left unmatched. Unique molecular identifiers were in the cDNA, with template-switch universal primer binding. A single record per CDR3 protein comes from TCRdb applying MiXCR to the 5' RACE reads. The data contain some 1,600,000 distinct CDR3 sequences, under 35% of them seen just once; the ten biggest clones take up over 0.25%. In every case, the donor was a healthy Caucasian. This clonotype was seen a few times.

This sequence joins TRBV29-1 and TRBJ1-1, with TRBD1 matching 7 bases. The TCR comes from a newborn girl in good health. What was sequenced was cord blood. The CDR3 DNA reads TGCAGCGGCCGGGACAGCTACACTGAAGCTTTCTTT. Its protein product is CSGRDSYTEAFF. Full variable domain (remainder filled in from reference TRBV29-1 and TRBJ1-1): SAVISQKPSRDICQRGTSLTIQCQVDSQVTMMFWYRQQPGQSLTLIATANQGSEATYESGFVIDKFPISRPNLTFSTLTVSNMSPEDSSIYLCSGRDSYTEAFFGQGTRLTVV.